This T cell receptor beta chain was identified in a study of neurological immune-mediated disorders. Many counts were recorded for this clonotype. Its antigen remains unidentified. Study results and limitations: Private repertoires in all groups were suggested by the absence of shared CDR3 amino acid sequences among expanded clones across subjects. The highest TCR clonal expansion occurred in HTLV-1-associated myelopathy; multiple sclerosis fell below healthy controls.

The V gene's germline CDR1 is DFQATT and CDR2 SNEGSKA (reference sequence). The germline V and J ends were trimmed by 1 base and 3 bases, with 13 bases remaining between them. The CDR3 contains 14 residues. TCRdb re-called the 5' RACE reads through MiXCR, storing one row per CDR3 protein. The sample shows tens of thousands of distinct CDR3 sequences, roughly 26% of them seen only once. Volunteers at a blood bank in Maryland, USA, were the healthy controls. Sequencing was carried out using PBMCs. This rearrangement joins TRBV20-1 to TRBJ2-7, with a possible D match to TRBD2 (5 bases). The sequence came from a woman in her 70s in good health. CDR3 sequence reads: CSARGGFDYYEQYF. The CDR3 region has the DNA TGCAGTGCTAGAGGGGGATTCGACTACTACGAGCAGTACTTC.